This paragraph covers one T cell receptor beta chain sequence. Its antigen is unknown. The PCR employed 60 Vbeta primers together with 13 Jbeta primers. Profiled with immunoSEQ multiplex PCR; TCRdb holds only in-frame clones, not every one. Of 95,000 to 100,000 clones in the sample, 75% are singletons; the top ten hold over 9.5%. This record belongs to a study of cytomegalovirus exposure and HLA in healthy donors. General study points: Most of the TCR beta V segments (in an earlier analysis) were productive either about 87% or about 30% of the time. DRB1 showed the most TCR associations and HLA-C the fewest in a later analysis, as rates varied by HLA locus.

The donors gave bone marrow, and they were healthy. Donors had nominal health at sampling but likely had unrecorded immune exposures. The J segment lost 0 bases and the V segment lost 6 bases, leaving 2 bases of the junction unmatched. Germline-derived CDR1 and CDR2 are MDHEN and SYDVKM. CDR3 length equals 15 residues. Source material: PBMCs. The chain uses TRBV28 and TRBJ1-6; the match to TRBD1 covers 7 bases. This receptor was taken from a man aged 50 or older in good health and CMV-seronegative. CDR3 in DNA: TGTGCCAGCAGCCGGGACAGCTCCTATAATTCACCCCTCCACTTT. It specifies CASSRDSSYNSPLHF.